This note documents a single TCR beta chain sequence. The data are from a study of blood T cell repertoires in COVID-19. Study in general: From the United States, Italy and Spain came samples of acute and convalescent COVID-19.

Data came from immunoSEQ multiplex PCR; TCRdb stores just in-frame clones and leaves some out. The table lists 130,000 to 150,000 clones, 85% of them singletons. CDR1 and CDR2 (germline): MNHEY, SVGAGI. There are 13 residues in the CDR3. Between the trimmed V and J ends, which lost 5 bases and 4 bases, there was a span of 11 bases. The sequence was collected from a middle-aged woman with active or convalescent COVID-19. The chain couples TRBV6-5 to TRBJ2-5; D perhaps matches TRBD1 (7 bases). The sequenced sample consisted of peripheral blood. The CDR3 nucleotides read TGTGCCAGCAGTCGACAGGGAGGAGAGACCCAGTACTTC. Translated, it gives CASSRQGGETQYF.